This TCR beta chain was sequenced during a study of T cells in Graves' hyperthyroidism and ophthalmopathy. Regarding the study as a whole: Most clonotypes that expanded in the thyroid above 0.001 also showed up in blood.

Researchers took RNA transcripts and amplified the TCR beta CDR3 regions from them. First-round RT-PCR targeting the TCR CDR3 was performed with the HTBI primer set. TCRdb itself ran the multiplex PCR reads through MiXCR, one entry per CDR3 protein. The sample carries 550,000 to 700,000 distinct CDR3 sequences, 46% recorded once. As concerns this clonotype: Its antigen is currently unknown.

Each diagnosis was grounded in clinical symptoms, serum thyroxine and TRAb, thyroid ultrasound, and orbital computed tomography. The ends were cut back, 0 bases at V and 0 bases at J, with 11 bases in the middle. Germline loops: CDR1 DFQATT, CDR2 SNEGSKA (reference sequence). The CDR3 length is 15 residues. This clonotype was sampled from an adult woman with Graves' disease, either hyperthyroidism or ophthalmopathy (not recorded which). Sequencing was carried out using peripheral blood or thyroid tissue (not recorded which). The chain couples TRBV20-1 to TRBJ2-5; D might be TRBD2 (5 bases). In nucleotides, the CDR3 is TGCAGTGCTAGAGATAACTTGAGGGACCAAGAGACCCAGTACTTC. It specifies CSARDNLRDQETQYF.